Each of the 15 T cell receptor beta chains below was sequenced from the same sample in a study of control samples from healthy donors and cancer patients (dated by TCRdb to 2019 to 2021). The library came from the immunoSEQ multiplex PCR assay. TCRdb stores this immuneACCESS table with in-frame sequences only. Part of the clones is absent; in the studies checked, under half of the shortfall reflects unresolved V genes, and no reason is known for the rest. A total of some 150,000 clones appear in this sample, around 94% of them only once. The top ten hold about an eighth of the sample. The sequencing input was blood. The origin of the receptors is a man aged 35-49 years in good health.

This clone came up a few times. This rearrangement joins TRBV4-3 to TRBJ2-7; perhaps TRBD2 as D (6 bases). Germline V lookup: CDR1 LGHNA, CDR2 YSLEER. V was pared by 3 bases and J by 0 bases, with 15 bases between. The CDR3 sequence is 16 residues long. The CDR3 DNA reads TGCGCCAGCAGCCAGGCTCGGGAGACAGCCTCCTACGAGCAGTACTTC. This gives the protein CASSQARETASYEQYF.

The genes are TRBV7-3 and TRBJ2-6, with D possibly being TRBD2 (6 bases). The CDR3 has 17 residues. The V gene's germline CDR1 is SGHTA and CDR2 FQGTGA. V dropped 3 bases and J dropped 1 base, with 13 bases sitting between them. This CDR3 is CASSLSRDFSGANVLTF. As DNA, the CDR3 is TGTGCCAGCAGCTTGTCCCGGGACTTTTCTGGGGCCAACGTCCTGACTTTC.

The chain joins TRBV5-6 to TRBJ1-1, with D uncertain. Per germline, CDR1 SGHDT and CDR2 YYEEEE. V was trimmed by 4 bases and J by 6 bases, leaving 7 bases between them. The CDR3 has 11 residues. Here the CDR3 reads CASSSFSEAFF. Written as DNA, the CDR3 is TGTGCCAGCAGCAGTTTTTCTGAAGCTTTCTTT.

This chain connects TRBV10-1 to TRBJ2-7; D may match TRBD1 or TRBD2 (5 bases each). Germline CDR1 is WNHNN and CDR2 is SYGVQD (reference sequence). The CDR3 sequence is 14 residues long. V was cut by 4 bases and J by 3 bases, with 13 bases left in between. In DNA, the CDR3 is TGCGCCAGCAGTGCCAAAGGGGAGTTCTACGAGCAGTACTTC. It is translated as CASSAKGEFYEQYF.

V usage is TRBV7-2 and J usage is TRBJ2-7; D unresolved. Germline V gene data show CDR1 as SGHTA and CDR2 as FQGNSA. V shed 3 bases and J shed 4 bases, with 7 bases lying between them. There are 12 residues in the CDR3. As DNA, the CDR3 is TGTGCCAGCAGCTTCACGATATACGAGCAGTACTTC. Encoded protein: CASSFTIYEQYF.

This chain links TRBV6-4 with TRBJ2-7; a weak D match, TRBD1 (6 bases). CDR1 and CDR2 (germline): MRHNA, SNTAGT. V lost 9 bases, J lost 6 bases, and 15 bases lay in between. The CDR3 loop spans 12 amino acids. CDR3 region: CARKDSGGEQYF. In nucleotides, the CDR3 is TGTGCCAGGAAGGACAGCGGTGGCGAGCAGTACTTC.

The chain employs TRBV19 and TRBJ1-5; TRBD1 matches 7 bases. The V gene end was trimmed by 6 bases and the J gene end by 5 bases; junction bases not matched to a gene: 16. Looked up from germline, CDR1 is LNHDA and CDR2 is SQIVND (reference sequence). The CDR3 totals 17 residues. CDR3 nucleotide sequence: TGTGCCAGTAGACGCCGTTCGAGCAGGGGGTCCTATCAGCCCCAGCATTTT. Its translation: CASRRRSSRGSYQPQHF.

This rearrangement joins TRBV3-1 (or the pseudogene TRBV3-2) to TRBJ2-5; D may match TRBD1 or TRBD2 (5 bases each). This CDR3 comprises 14 residues. Trimming removed 0 bases at V and 14 bases at J, with 19 bases between. Germline V CDR1 and CDR2: LGHDT, YNNKEL (reference sequence). The CDR3 DNA sequence: TGTGCCAGCAGCCAAGAGTTTACCCGGGACGCCGTCTACTTC. It codes for CASSQEFTRDAVYF.

V usage is TRBV18 and J usage is TRBJ2-7; maybe TRBD2 (6 bases). The CDR3 is 13 amino acids. Trimming removed 3 bases from V and 7 bases from J, with 13 bases in between. Per germline, CDR1 KGHSH and CDR2 LQKENI. As DNA, the CDR3 is TGTGCCAGCTCACCCGAGGGACTGCGGGAGCAGTACTTC. Encoded protein: CASSPEGLREQYF.

This chain uses TRBV28 with TRBJ2-2; D unresolved. The CDR3 totals 14 residues. V shed 1 base and J shed 1 base, with 4 bases lying between them. Germline values: CDR1 MDHEN, CDR2 SYDVKM. This CDR3 is CASSLSRNTGELFF. The CDR3, as DNA: TGTGCCAGCAGTTTATCCAGGAACACCGGGGAGCTGTTTTTT.

This clone was seen a single time. The CDR3 reads CASSLEGVGEKLFF. For the CDR3, the DNA is TGTGCCAGCAGCTTAGAGGGGGTTGGCGAAAAACTGTTTTTT. The chain combines TRBV11-2 with TRBJ1-4, with a weak D call TRBD1 (5 bases). The germline V gene encodes CDR1 SGHAT and CDR2 FQNNGV. V shed 0 bases and J shed 8 bases, with 10 bases lying between them. This CDR3 has 14 amino acids.

As for this clone: Other DNA sequences in this sample translate to the same CDR3. The chain links TRBV12-3 or TRBV12-4 to TRBJ2-7, with D uncertain. The V end lost 1 base, the J end lost 2 bases, and 3 bases lay between the germline ends. This CDR3 spans 12 amino acids. CDR3 amino acids: CASSLGTYEQYF. The CDR3 DNA reads TGTGCCAGCAGTTTAGGCACCTACGAGCAGTACTTC.

The chain is built from TRBV28 and TRBJ2-1, with 11 bases fitting TRBD2. The germline CDR1 and CDR2 sequences are MDHEN and SYDVKM. The CDR3 spans 15 residues. V trimming: 5 bases; J trimming: 9 bases; junction bases outside the gene matches: 9. The CDR3 reads CASSPGTSGTIEQFF. The CDR3 DNA sequence: TGTGCCAGCAGTCCCGGGACTAGCGGAACAATTGAGCAGTTCTTC.

This clone is a singleton in its sample. The V and J genes are TRBV3-1 (or the pseudogene TRBV3-2) and TRBJ2-7; D is uncertain. The germline V gene has CDR1 LGHDT and CDR2 YNNKEL (reference sequence). The CDR3 consists of 13 residues. V gave up 4 bases and J gave up 2 bases, with 9 bases separating them. The CDR3 nucleotides are TGTGCCAGCAGCCTGGAAGTAGCCTACGAGCAGTACTTC. The encoded protein is CASSLEVAYEQYF.

The chain recombines TRBV7-9 with TRBJ2-3; TRBD2 agrees at 8 bases. The CDR3 loop spans 14 amino acids. The germline V gene encodes CDR1 SEHNR and CDR2 FQNEAQ (reference sequence). V was pared by 6 bases and J by 5 bases, with 7 bases of the junction left unmatched. The CDR3 spells CASRSGGRRDTQYF. The CDR3, as DNA: TGTGCCAGCAGGTCGGGGGGGCGCAGAGATACGCAGTATTTT.